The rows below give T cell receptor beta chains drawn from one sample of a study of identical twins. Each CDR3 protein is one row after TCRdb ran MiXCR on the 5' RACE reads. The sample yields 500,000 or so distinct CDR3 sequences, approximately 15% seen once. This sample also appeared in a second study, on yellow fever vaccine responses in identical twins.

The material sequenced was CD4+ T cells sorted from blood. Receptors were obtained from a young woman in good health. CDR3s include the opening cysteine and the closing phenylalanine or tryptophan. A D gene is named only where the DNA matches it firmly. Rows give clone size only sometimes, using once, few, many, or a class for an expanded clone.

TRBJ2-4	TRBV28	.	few	CASSLYPIGPLNIQYF	TGTGCCAGCAGTTTATACCCTATTGGCCCACTAAACATTCAGTACTTC
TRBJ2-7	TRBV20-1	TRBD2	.	CSASREGASYEQYF	TGCAGTGCGTCGCGGGAGGGAGCTTCCTACGAGCAGTACTTC
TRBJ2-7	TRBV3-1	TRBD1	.	CASSQLTGHEQYF	TGTGCCAGCAGCCAATTGACAGGGCACGAGCAGTACTTC
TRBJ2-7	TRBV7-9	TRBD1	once	CANSRNRGHEQYF	TGTGCCAACAGTCGAAACAGGGGCCACGAGCAGTACTTC
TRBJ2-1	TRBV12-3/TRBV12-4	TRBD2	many	CGTSGHNEQFF	TGTGGGACTAGCGGGCACAATGAGCAGTTCTTC
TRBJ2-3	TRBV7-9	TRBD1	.	CASSHKGQGGGDTQYF	TGTGCCAGCAGCCACAAGGGACAGGGTGGTGGCGATACGCAGTATTTT
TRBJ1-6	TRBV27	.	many	CASSFEDNSPLHF	TGTGCCAGCAGTTTCGAGGATAATTCACCCCTCCACTTT
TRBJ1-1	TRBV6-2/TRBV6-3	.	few	CASSKMNTEAFF	TGTGCCAGCAGTAAAATGAACACTGAAGCTTTCTTT
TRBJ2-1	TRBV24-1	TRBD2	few	CATSDQRGGIEQFF	TGTGCCACCAGTGATCAGCGGGGGGGCATTGAGCAGTTCTTC
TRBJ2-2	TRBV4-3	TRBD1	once	CASSQEGAGGTGELFF	TGCGCCAGCAGCCAAGAGGGTGCAGGGGGAACCGGGGAGCTGTTTTTT
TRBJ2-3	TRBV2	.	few	CASRGDSDTQYF	TGTGCCAGCAGGGGGGACTCGGATACGCAGTATTTT
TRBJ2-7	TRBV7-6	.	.	CASSSGTDDTYEQYF	TGTGCCAGCAGCTCGGGGACGGACGACACCTACGAGCAGTACTTC
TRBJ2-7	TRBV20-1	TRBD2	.	CSALSGRAVEQYF	TGCAGTGCCCTTAGCGGGAGGGCCGTCGAGCAGTACTTC
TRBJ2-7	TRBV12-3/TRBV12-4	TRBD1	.	CASRTGSNLREQYF	TGTGCCAGCAGGACAGGGTCCAACTTAAGGGAGCAGTACTTC
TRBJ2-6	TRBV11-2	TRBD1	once	CASSLTGFGANVLTF	TGTGCCAGCAGCTTGACAGGGTTTGGGGCCAACGTCCTGACTTTC
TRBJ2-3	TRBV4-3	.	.	CASSRIVTDTQYF	TGCGCCAGCAGCCGGATCGTAACAGATACGCAGTATTTT
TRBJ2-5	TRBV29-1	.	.	CSVAPTEETQYF	TGCAGCGTTGCGCCAACTGAAGAGACCCAGTACTTC
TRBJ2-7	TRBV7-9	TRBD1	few	CASSFWTGGTYEQYF	TGTGCCAGCAGCTTCTGGACAGGGGGAACTTACGAGCAGTACTTC
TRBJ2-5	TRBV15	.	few	CATSRDEFQETQYF	TGTGCCACCAGCAGAGATGAATTTCAAGAGACCCAGTACTTC
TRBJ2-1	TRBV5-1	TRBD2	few	CASGAAGGPEEQFF	TGCGCCAGTGGGGCAGCGGGAGGGCCAGAGGAGCAGTTCTTC
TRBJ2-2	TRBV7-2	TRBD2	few	CASSRIRSSGTTGELFF	TGTGCCAGCAGTCGCATTAGGTCCAGCGGGACCACCGGGGAGCTGTTTTTT
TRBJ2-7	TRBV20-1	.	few	CSARDWGDSYEQYF	TGCAGTGCTAGAGATTGGGGCGACTCCTACGAGCAGTACTTC
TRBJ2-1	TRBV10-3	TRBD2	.	CAISHTSGLDSYNEQFF	TGTGCCATCAGCCATACATCGGGACTAGACTCCTACAATGAGCAGTTCTTC
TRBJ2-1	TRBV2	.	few	CASTSRRDEQFF	TGTGCCAGCACCTCCAGAAGGGATGAGCAGTTCTTC
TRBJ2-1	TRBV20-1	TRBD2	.	CSAYKNPGGDYNEQFF	TGCAGTGCTTACAAAAACCCTGGGGGGGACTACAATGAGCAGTTCTTC
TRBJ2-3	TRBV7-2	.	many	CASSLDPTDTQYF	TGTGCCAGCAGTTTGGATCCCACAGATACGCAGTATTTT
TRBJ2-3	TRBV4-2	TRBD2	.	CASSQDSGSSGTQYF	TGTGCCAGCAGCCAAGATAGCGGGAGTTCTGGTACGCAGTATTTT
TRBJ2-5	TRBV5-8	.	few	CASSLVHNQETQYF	TGTGCCAGCAGCTTAGTACATAACCAGGAGACCCAGTACTTC
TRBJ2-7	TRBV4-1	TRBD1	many	CASSQDGTGGIGSNYEQYF	TGCGCCAGCAGCCAAGACGGGACAGGGGGTATAGGGTCTAACTACGAGCAGTACTTC
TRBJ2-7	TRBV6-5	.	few	CASSYWVFGTLYEQYF	TGTGCCAGCAGTTATTGGGTATTTGGGACACTCTACGAGCAGTACTTC
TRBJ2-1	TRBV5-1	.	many	CASSLGGTPSYNEQFF	TGCGCCAGCAGCTTGGGAGGCACCCCCTCTTACAATGAGCAGTTCTTC
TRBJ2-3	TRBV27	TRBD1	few	CASSGTGGSTDTQYF	TGTGCCAGCAGTGGGACAGGGGGCAGCACAGATACGCAGTATTTT
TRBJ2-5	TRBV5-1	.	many	CASSVTRFGTQYF	TGCGCCAGCAGCGTTACCAGATTCGGAACCCAGTACTTC
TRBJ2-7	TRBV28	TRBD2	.	CASSSSGGRLYEQYF	TGTGCCAGCAGTTCTAGCGGGGGAAGGCTGTACGAGCAGTACTTC
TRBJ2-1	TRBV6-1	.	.	CASRNIRGTRNEQFF	TGTGCCAGCAGGAATATCAGGGGGACTAGGAATGAGCAGTTCTTC
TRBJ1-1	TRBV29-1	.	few	CSGGGMNTEAFF	TGCAGCGGGGGGGGCATGAACACTGAAGCTTTCTTT
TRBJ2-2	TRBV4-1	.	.	CASSQVGLNTGELFF	TGCGCCAGCAGCCAGGTCGGTCTGAACACCGGGGAGCTGTTTTTT
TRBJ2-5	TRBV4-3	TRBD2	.	CASSPGTSGSYYQETQYF	TGCGCCAGCAGCCCCGGGACTAGCGGGAGCTACTACCAAGAGACCCAGTACTTC
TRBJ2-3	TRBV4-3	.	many	CASSQDVGTDTQYF	TGCGCCAGCAGCCAAGATGTTGGTACAGATACGCAGTATTTT
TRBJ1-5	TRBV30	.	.	CAWSEGVGTQPQHF	TGTGCCTGGAGTGAAGGGGTCGGGACTCAGCCCCAGCATTTT
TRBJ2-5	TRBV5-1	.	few	CASSLGDTLETQYF	TGCGCCAGCAGCTTGGGGGACACCCTGGAGACCCAGTACTTC
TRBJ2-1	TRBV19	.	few	CASSILPLRDEQFF	TGTGCCAGTAGTATCTTACCCCTTCGGGATGAGCAGTTCTTC
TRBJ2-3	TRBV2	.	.	CASSVIAAGTDTQYF	TGTGCCAGCAGTGTTATCGCAGCGGGCACAGATACGCAGTATTTT
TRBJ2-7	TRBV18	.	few	CASSPGGGNEQYF	TGTGCCAGCTCACCCGGTGGGGGAAACGAGCAGTACTTC
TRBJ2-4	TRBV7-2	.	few	CASSLLLLGKNIQYF	TGTGCCAGCAGCTTACTGTTGCTGGGCAAAAACATTCAGTACTTC
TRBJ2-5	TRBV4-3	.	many	CASSQHLQETQYF	TGCGCCAGCAGCCAACACCTCCAAGAGACCCAGTACTTC
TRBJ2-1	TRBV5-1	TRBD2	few	CASSLILAGGNEQFF	TGCGCCAGCAGCTTGATTCTAGCGGGAGGGAATGAGCAGTTCTTC
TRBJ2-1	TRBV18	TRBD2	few	CASSPSAGRVNEQFF	TGTGCCAGCTCACCATCGGCAGGGAGGGTCAATGAGCAGTTCTTC
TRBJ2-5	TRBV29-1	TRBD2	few	CSAAIGLAARETQYF	TGCAGCGCCGCCATCGGACTAGCGGCCCGGGAGACCCAGTACTTC
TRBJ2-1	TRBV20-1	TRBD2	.	CSASAGGQTYNEQFF	TGCAGTGCTTCAGCGGGAGGACAAACCTACAATGAGCAGTTCTTC